One and the same sample provided the 8 T cell receptor beta chains below, sequenced in a study of blood T cell repertoires in COVID-19. Assay used: immunoSEQ multiplex PCR; TCRdb lists only in-frame clones, some missing. The sample includes around 200,000 clones, roughly 86% of them seen just once. Sample: PBMCs or T cells enriched from blood (not recorded which). Receptors originate from a man aged 35-49 years with acute COVID-19.

This chain uses TRBV9 with TRBJ2-5; D gene ambiguous. The CDR3 runs to 14 residues. Between the trimmed V and J ends, which lost 4 bases and 1 base, there was a span of 11 bases. Germline V gene sequence: CDR1 SGDLS, CDR2 YYNGEE. CDR3 in amino acids: CASSFSTSQETQYF. In nucleotides, the CDR3 is TGTGCCAGCAGCTTTTCCACTTCCCAAGAGACCCAGTACTTC.

For the CDR3, the DNA is TGTGCCAGCAGCTTACGACCCCCAGGCGCAGGTGGGTCACCCCTCCACTTT. Translated, it gives CASSLRPPGAGGSPLHF. The chain carries TRBV7-9 and TRBJ1-6, with D uncertain. V shed 2 bases and J shed 10 bases, with 21 bases lying between them. The germline gives CDR1 SEHNR, CDR2 FQNEAQ (reference sequence). The CDR3 is 17 amino acids.

This chain joins TRBV21-1 and TRBJ1-1; the table's D gene call, TRBD1, was not cross checked with the DNA. TRBV21-1 is an annotated pseudogene. The CDR3 totals 15 residues. CDR3 sequence: CASALTGIMNTEAFF. In DNA form, the CDR3 reads TGTGCCAGCGCCCTGACAGGGATAATGAACACTGAAGCTTTCTTT.

CDR3 residues: CASSFSLRATRGSEQYF. CDR3 DNA: TGTGCCAGCAGTTTCTCCCTACGGGCGACACGGGGATCCGAGCAGTACTTC. V is TRBV27 and J is TRBJ2-7; D perhaps matches TRBD2 (5 bases). The CDR3 sequence is 17 residues long. V gave up 3 bases and J gave up 6 bases, with 24 bases separating them. Germline-derived CDR1 and CDR2 are MNHEY and SMNVEV (reference sequence).

This clone was observed a few times. The rearrangement uses TRBV5-1 and TRBJ1-2; 7 nucleotides match TRBD1. The ends lost 5 bases at V and 4 bases at J; junction bases unmatched: 8. CDR1 and CDR2 from the germline V gene are SGHRS and YFSETQ. This CDR3 has 14 amino acids. CDR3 DNA sequence: TGCGCCAGCAGGCCCGGGACAGACGGCTATGGCTACACCTTC. The encoded protein is CASRPGTDGYGYTF.

The V call is TRBV7-8, the J call TRBJ1-2; D uncertain. With 1 base removed from V and 7 bases from J, the gap between germline ends came to 4 bases. The CDR3 consists of 11 residues. Per germline, CDR1 SGHVS and CDR2 FQNEAQ. CDR3 nucleotide sequence: TGTGCCAGCAGCTTAGACAGTGGCTACACCTTC. This sequence encodes CASSLDSGYTF.

The chain uses TRBV19 and TRBJ1-5; the D is unclear. Germline V CDR1 and CDR2: LNHDA, SQIVND (reference sequence). CDR3 size: 14 residues. V was clipped by 5 bases and J by 0 bases, with 8 bases between them. The CDR3 loop reads CASSSQNSNQPQHF. DNA of the CDR3: TGTGCCAGTAGTTCACAGAATAGCAATCAGCCCCAGCATTTT.

The V gene is TRBV4-1, the J gene TRBJ2-7; 7 bases match TRBD2. CDR1 is MGHRA and CDR2 is YSYEKL in the germline V gene. This CDR3 is built from 16 residues. With 0 bases clipped from V and 3 bases from J, the junction kept 8 bases outside the gene matches. CDR3 protein: CASSQDRSSGLYEQYF. For the CDR3, the DNA is TGCGCCAGCAGCCAAGATCGGTCTAGCGGCCTCTACGAGCAGTACTTC.